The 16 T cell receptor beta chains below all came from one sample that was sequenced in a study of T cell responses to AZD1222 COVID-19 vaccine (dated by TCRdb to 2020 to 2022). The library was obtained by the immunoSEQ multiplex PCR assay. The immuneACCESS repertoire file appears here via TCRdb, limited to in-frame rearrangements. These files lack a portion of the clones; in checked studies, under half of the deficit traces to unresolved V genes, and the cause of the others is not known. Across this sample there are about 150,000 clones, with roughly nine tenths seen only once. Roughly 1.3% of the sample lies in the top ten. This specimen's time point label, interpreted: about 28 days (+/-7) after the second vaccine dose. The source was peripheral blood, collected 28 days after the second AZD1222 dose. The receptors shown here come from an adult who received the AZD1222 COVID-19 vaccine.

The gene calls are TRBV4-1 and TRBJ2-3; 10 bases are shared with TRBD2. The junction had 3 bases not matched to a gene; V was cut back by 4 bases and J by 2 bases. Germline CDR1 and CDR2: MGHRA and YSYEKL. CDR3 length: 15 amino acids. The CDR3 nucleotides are TGCGCCAGCAGCCTCGGACTAGCGGACACAGATACGCAGTATTTT. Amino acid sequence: CASSLGLADTDTQYF.

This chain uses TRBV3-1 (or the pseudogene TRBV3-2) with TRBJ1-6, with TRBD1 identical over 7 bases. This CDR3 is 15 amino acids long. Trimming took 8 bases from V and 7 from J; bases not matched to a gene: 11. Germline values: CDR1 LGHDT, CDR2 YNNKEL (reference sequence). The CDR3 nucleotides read TGTGCCAGCGGAAAAACCCGGGACAGCAATTCACCCCTCCACTTT. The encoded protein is CASGKTRDSNSPLHF.

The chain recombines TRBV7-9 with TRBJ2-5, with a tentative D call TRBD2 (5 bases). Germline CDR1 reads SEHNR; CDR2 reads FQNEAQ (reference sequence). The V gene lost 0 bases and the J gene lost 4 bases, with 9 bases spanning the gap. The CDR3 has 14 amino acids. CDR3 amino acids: CASSLARERETQYF. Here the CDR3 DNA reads TGTGCCAGCAGCTTAGCGAGGGAGCGAGAGACCCAGTACTTC.

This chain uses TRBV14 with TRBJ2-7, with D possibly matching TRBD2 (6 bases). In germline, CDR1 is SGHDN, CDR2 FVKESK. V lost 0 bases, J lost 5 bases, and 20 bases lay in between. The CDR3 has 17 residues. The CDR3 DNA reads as TGTGCCAGCAGCCAAGATCATACCGCCCGGGGGTTAGACGAGCAGTACTTC. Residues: CASSQDHTARGLDEQYF.

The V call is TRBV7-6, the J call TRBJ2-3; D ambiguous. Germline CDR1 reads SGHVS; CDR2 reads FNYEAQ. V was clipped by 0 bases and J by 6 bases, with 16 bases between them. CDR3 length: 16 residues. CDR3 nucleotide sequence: TGTGCCAGCAGCTTAGCGAGTCAGTGGAGTTCCGATACGCAGTATTTT. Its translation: CASSLASQWSSDTQYF.

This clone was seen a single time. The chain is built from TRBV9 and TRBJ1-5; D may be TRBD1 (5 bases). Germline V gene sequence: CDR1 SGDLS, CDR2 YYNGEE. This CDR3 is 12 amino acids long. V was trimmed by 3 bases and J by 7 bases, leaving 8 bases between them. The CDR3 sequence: CASSAGGQPQHF. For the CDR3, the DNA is TGTGCCAGCAGCGCCGGGGGACAGCCCCAGCATTTT.

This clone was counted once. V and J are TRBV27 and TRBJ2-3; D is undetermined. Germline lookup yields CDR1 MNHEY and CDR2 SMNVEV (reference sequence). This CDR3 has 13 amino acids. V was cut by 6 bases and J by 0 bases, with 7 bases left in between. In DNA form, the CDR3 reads TGTGCCAGCAGACACGTTAGCACAGATACGCAGTATTTT. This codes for CASRHVSTDTQYF.

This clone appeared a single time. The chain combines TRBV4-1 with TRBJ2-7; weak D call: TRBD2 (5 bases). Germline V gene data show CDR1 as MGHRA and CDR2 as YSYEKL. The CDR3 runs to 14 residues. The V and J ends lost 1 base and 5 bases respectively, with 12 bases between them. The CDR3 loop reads CASSQAGGLNEQYF. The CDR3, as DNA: TGCGCCAGCAGCCAAGCGGGCGGACTGAACGAGCAGTACTTC.

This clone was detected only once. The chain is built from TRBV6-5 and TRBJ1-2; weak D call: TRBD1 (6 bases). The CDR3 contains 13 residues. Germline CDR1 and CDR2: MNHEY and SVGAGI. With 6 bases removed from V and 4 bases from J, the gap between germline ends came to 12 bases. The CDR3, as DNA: TGTGCCAGCAGCACAGGGTCTACCTATGGCTACACCTTC. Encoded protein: CASSTGSTYGYTF.

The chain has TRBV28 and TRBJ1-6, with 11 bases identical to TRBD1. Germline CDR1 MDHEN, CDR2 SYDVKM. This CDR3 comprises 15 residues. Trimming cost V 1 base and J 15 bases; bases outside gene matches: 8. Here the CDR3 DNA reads TGTGCCAGCAGTTTATCGGGACAGGGGGTTCTCCTCCTCCACTTT. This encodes CASSLSGQGVLLLHF.

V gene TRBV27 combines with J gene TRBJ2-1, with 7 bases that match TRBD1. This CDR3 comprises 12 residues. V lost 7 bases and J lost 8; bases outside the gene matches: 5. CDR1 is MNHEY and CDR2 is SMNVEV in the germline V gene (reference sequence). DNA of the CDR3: TGTGCCAGCACTACACAGGGGTATGAGCAGTTCTTC. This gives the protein CASTTQGYEQFF.

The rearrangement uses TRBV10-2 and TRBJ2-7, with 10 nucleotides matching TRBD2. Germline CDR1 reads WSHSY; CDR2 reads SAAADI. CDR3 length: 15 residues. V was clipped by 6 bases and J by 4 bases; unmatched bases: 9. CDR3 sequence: CASRDSGTSDYEQYF. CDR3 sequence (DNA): TGCGCCAGCAGAGACTCCGGGACTAGCGATTACGAGCAGTACTTC.

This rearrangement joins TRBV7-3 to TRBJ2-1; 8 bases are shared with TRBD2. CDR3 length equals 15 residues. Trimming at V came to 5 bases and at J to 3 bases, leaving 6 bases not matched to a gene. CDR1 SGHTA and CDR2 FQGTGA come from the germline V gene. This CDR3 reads CASSRGGGLYNEQFF. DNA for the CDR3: TGTGCCAGCAGCCGGGGCGGGGGGCTCTACAATGAGCAGTTCTTC.

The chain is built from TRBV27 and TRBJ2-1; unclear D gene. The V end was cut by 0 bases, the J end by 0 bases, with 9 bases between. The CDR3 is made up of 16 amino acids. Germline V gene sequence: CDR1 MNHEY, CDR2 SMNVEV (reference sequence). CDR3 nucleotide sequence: TGTGCCAGCAGTTTATCGATGGCGAGCTCCTACAATGAGCAGTTCTTC. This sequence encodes CASSLSMASSYNEQFF.

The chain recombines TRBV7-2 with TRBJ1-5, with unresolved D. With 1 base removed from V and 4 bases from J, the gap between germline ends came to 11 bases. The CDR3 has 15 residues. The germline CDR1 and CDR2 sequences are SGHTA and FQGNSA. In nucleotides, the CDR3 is TGTGCCAGCAGCTTAGGGGCATCCAGGAATCAGCCCCAGCATTTT. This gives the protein CASSLGASRNQPQHF.

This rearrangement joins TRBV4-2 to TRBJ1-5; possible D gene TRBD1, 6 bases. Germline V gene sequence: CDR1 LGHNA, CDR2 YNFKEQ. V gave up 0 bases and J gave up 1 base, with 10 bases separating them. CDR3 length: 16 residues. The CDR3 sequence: CASSQDHQGSNQPQHF. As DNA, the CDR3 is TGTGCCAGCAGCCAAGATCACCAGGGGAGCAATCAGCCCCAGCATTTT.